The T cell receptor beta chain under discussion was sequenced for a study of post-analysis software for immune sequencing data. General study points: TRBV5-6, TRBV5-1 and TRBV20-1 were among five TRBV segments more frequent in patients than controls.

Trimming removed 1 base at V and 3 bases at J, with 10 bases between. CDR3 length: 14 residues. CDR1 DFQATT and CDR2 SNEGSKA come from the germline V gene (reference sequence). Libraries were made from TCR beta cDNA, and they carried unique molecular identifiers. MiXCR was run by TCRdb on the PCR reads, yielding one entry per CDR3 protein. The sample holds 450,000 to 700,000 distinct CDR3 sequences; roughly two fifths are singletons and the top ten take 1.7%. About this clonotype: The antigen remains undetermined.

The specimen was blood. The TCR comes from a girl aged 5-17 years with multiple sclerosis. This chain uses TRBV20-1 with TRBJ1-5; TRBD1 is a possible D gene (6 bases). This CDR3 is CSARGTENNQPQHF. CDR3 nucleotides: TGCAGTGCTAGAGGGACAGAAAACAATCAGCCCCAGCATTTT.